The 24 T cell receptor beta chains given below trace back to one sample, sequenced in a study of blood T cell repertoires in COVID-19. Assay: immunoSEQ multiplex PCR; the TCRdb copy retains only in-frame clones and omits some. The sample comprises about 200,000 clones, more than 75% of which are singletons, and roughly 6% rests with the top ten. The sequenced sample was peripheral blood. The receptors derive from a man in his forties with active or convalescent COVID-19.

The chain joins TRBV5-1 to TRBJ2-7; D not certain. The germline CDR1 and CDR2 sequences are SGHRS and YFSETQ. This CDR3 has 13 residues. V was cut by 1 base and J by 3 bases, with 8 bases left in between. The CDR3 DNA sequence: TGCGCCAGCAGCTTGTCAGATAACTACGAGCAGTACTTC. This gives the protein CASSLSDNYEQYF.

The rearrangement links TRBV28 to TRBJ1-2, with unresolved D. Germline V gene sequence: CDR1 MDHEN, CDR2 SYDVKM. This CDR3 region has 14 residues. Trimming took 5 bases from V and 4 from J, leaving 14 bases between them. The CDR3 sequence: CASSLQVYGYGYTF. CDR3 bases: TGTGCCAGCAGTCTCCAAGTCTACGGCTATGGCTACACCTTC.

This sequence joins TRBV6-5 and TRBJ1-5; D unresolved. The germline V gene has CDR1 MNHEY and CDR2 SVGAGI. This CDR3 comprises 16 residues. V was pared by 0 bases and J by 0 bases, with 9 bases between. The CDR3 region has the DNA TGTGCCAGCAGTTACTCTCCGGGAAATAGCAATCAGCCCCAGCATTTT. It translates to CASSYSPGNSNQPQHF.

This clone showed up just once. The V and J genes are TRBV19 and TRBJ2-1; the match to TRBD2 covers 7 bases. Germline loops: CDR1 LNHDA, CDR2 SQIVND (reference sequence). The CDR3 runs 14 residues. Trimming removed 3 bases from V and 8 bases from J; junction bases left unmatched: 7. CDR3 in amino acids: CASSIREGKDEQFF. The CDR3 nucleotides read TGTGCCAGTAGTATTAGGGAGGGTAAGGATGAGCAGTTCTTC.

V usage is TRBV5-4 and J usage is TRBJ1-1; TRBD1 aligns across 10 bases. This CDR3 contains 16 residues. From germline, CDR1 is SGHNT and CDR2 YYREEE (reference sequence). With V trimmed by 1 base and J by 2 bases, 5 bases remained unmatched. In nucleotides, the CDR3 is TGTGCCAGCAGCTTGCTGACAGGGGGCCCAAACACTGAAGCTTTCTTT. Amino acids: CASSLLTGGPNTEAFF.

The chain is built from TRBV6-5 and TRBJ1-6; possible D gene TRBD1, 5 bases. This CDR3 comprises 13 residues. CDR1 is MNHEY, CDR2 SVGAGI, per germline. Between the trimmed V and J ends, which lost 7 bases and 8 bases, there was a span of 12 bases. CDR3 residues: CASNRWGDSPLHF. For the CDR3, the DNA is TGTGCCAGCAACAGATGGGGCGATTCACCCCTCCACTTT.

The gene calls are TRBV30 and TRBJ1-5; 9 bases are shared with TRBD1. With 0 bases clipped from V and 2 bases from J, the junction kept 5 bases outside the gene matches. This CDR3 is 16 amino acids long. Germline V gene data show CDR1 as GTSNPN and CDR2 as SVGIG (reference sequence). The CDR3 sequence: CAWSVHRTGGNQPQHF. DNA for the CDR3: TGTGCCTGGAGTGTACACCGGACAGGGGGCAATCAGCCCCAGCATTTT.

The V call is TRBV6-5, the J call TRBJ2-7; TRBD1 matches 10 bases. The ends lost 5 bases at V and 3 bases at J; junction bases unmatched: 7. The length of the CDR3 is 15 residues. CDR1 and CDR2 from the germline V gene are MNHEY and SVGAGI. The CDR3 reads CASSTTGTGVYEQYF. CDR3 sequence (DNA): TGTGCCAGCAGTACCACCGGGACAGGGGTCTACGAGCAGTACTTC.

This chain joins TRBV5-1 and TRBJ2-3; a possible D gene is TRBD2 (6 bases). CDR1 and CDR2 (germline): SGHRS, YFSETQ. V lost 0 bases and J lost 5, with 16 bases in between. The length of the CDR3 is 16 residues. CDR3 region: CASSLVGLPPGDTQYF. The CDR3 nucleotides are TGCGCCAGCAGCTTGGTAGGACTACCGCCCGGAGATACGCAGTATTTT.

This chain connects TRBV6-6 to TRBJ2-3, with D possibly being TRBD1 (6 bases). Germline CDR1 and CDR2: MNHNY and SVGAGI (reference sequence). The V and J ends lost 6 bases and 2 bases respectively, with 12 bases between them. CDR3 size: 14 residues. This chain's CDR3 is CASRDSTFTDTQYF. The CDR3 DNA reads TGTGCCAGCAGGGACAGCACTTTCACAGATACGCAGTATTTT.

The chain uses TRBV5-6 and TRBJ1-5, with D hard to call. This CDR3 has 17 residues. The V end lost 0 bases, the J end lost 4 bases, and 17 bases lay between the germline ends. From germline, CDR1 is SGHDT and CDR2 YYEEEE. The CDR3 spells CASSLGGGEFGNQPQHF. CDR3 DNA sequence: TGTGCCAGCAGCTTGGGAGGCGGAGAGTTCGGGAATCAGCCCCAGCATTTT.

The V and J genes are TRBV7-9 and TRBJ1-2; 8 bases are a match to TRBD1. V trimming: 4 bases; J trimming: 3 bases; junction bases outside the gene matches: 7. CDR1 is SEHNR and CDR2 is FQNEAQ in the germline V gene (reference sequence). The CDR3 runs 15 residues. The CDR3 DNA follows: TGTGCCAGCAGCTCGGACAGGGCCACCGACTATGGCTACACCTTC. This gives the protein CASSSDRATDYGYTF.

The chain is built from TRBV4-3 and TRBJ1-1, with a possible D match to TRBD1 (6 bases). The CDR3 totals 13 residues. Germline V gives CDR1 LGHNA, CDR2 YSLEER. The V end was cut by 4 bases, the J end by 4 bases, with 10 bases between. CDR3 nucleotide sequence: TGCGCCAGCAGCCCGGGGGGCCTCACTGAAGCTTTCTTT. It specifies CASSPGGLTEAFF.

The chain's CDR3 is CASSPPKDRANYGYTF. The CDR3 DNA reads TGTGCCAGCTCACCACCGAAGGACAGAGCCAACTATGGCTACACCTTC. The chain has TRBV18 and TRBJ1-2; possibly TRBD1 for D (6 bases). V was cut by 0 bases and J by 2 bases, with 13 bases left in between. CDR1 is KGHSH and CDR2 is LQKENI in the germline V gene. CDR3 length equals 16 residues.

A remark on this clone: A read error is likely, as this CDR3 ends without the conserved phenylalanine or tryptophan. This chain connects TRBV30 to TRBJ1-2, with a tentative D call TRBD1 (5 bases). V was trimmed by 4 bases and J by 5 bases, leaving 20 bases between them. The CDR3 sequence is 15 residues long. CDR1 is GTSNPN, CDR2 SVGIG, per germline (reference sequence). The CDR3 bases are TGTGCCTGGACCGAAAATGGGGCCTGGTATTATGGCTACACCCTC. It encodes CAWTENGAWYYGYTL.

The chain recombines TRBV5-1 with TRBJ1-2; 12 bases align to TRBD1. The CDR3 is 16 residues long. Trimming at V came to 4 bases and at J to 10 bases, leaving 14 bases not matched to a gene. CDR1 SGHRS and CDR2 YFSETQ come from the germline V gene. The CDR3 loop is CASSPRSSGTGGLYTF. CDR3 DNA: TGCGCCAGCAGCCCGCGGTCCTCCGGGACAGGGGGCCTCTACACCTTC. The variable domain in full, with the rest retrieved from reference TRBV5-1 and TRBJ1-2, is KAGVTQTPRYLIKTRGQQVTLSCSPISGHRSVSWYQQTPGQGLQFLFEYFSETQRNKGNFPGRFSGRQFSNSRSEMNVSTLELGDSALYLCASSPRSSGTGGLYTFGSGTRLTVV.

The CDR3 sequence is CASSLGGENYGYTF. In DNA, the CDR3 is TGTGCCAGCAGCTTAGGTGGGGAGAACTATGGCTACACCTTC. J is TRBJ1-2 and V is TRBV7-9, with D uncertain. Trimming shortened V by 1 base and J by 2 bases, and 8 bases separated the two germline ends. Germline V gene sequence: CDR1 SEHNR, CDR2 FQNEAQ (reference sequence). The CDR3 has 14 amino acids. The full variable domain, completed using reference TRBV7-9 and TRBJ1-2, is DTGVSQNPRHKITKRGQNVTFRCDPISEHNRLYWYRQTLGQGPEFLTYFQNEAQLEKSRLLSDRFSAERPKGSFSTLEIQRTEQGDSAMYLCASSLGGENYGYTFGSGTRLTVV.

The J gene is TRBJ2-5, the V gene TRBV7-6; TRBD2 aligns across 10 bases. CDR3 length equals 15 residues. Trimming cost V 5 bases and J 5 bases; bases outside gene matches: 8. Germline V gene sequence: CDR1 SGHVS, CDR2 FNYEAQ. CDR3 coding DNA: TGTGCCAGCAGCCCCGGACTAGCGGAGTTTGAGACCCAGTACTTC. Its translation is CASSPGLAEFETQYF. The entire variable domain, with the rest obtained from reference TRBV7-6 and TRBJ2-5, is as follows: GAGVSQSPRYKVTKRGQDVALRCDPISGHVSLYWYRQALGQGPEFLTYFNYEAQQDKSGLPNDRFSAERPEGSISTLTIQRTEQRDSAMYRCASSPGLAEFETQYFGPGTRLLVL.

This clone was observed once. This sequence joins TRBV15 and TRBJ2-2; 10 bases line up with TRBD2. Trimming cost V 0 bases and J 0 bases; bases outside gene matches: 4. CDR1 is LNHNV and CDR2 is YYDKDF in the germline V gene (reference sequence). The length of the CDR3 is 18 residues. The CDR3 region is CATSRDRLAGTNTGELFF. In nucleotides, the CDR3 is TGTGCCACCAGCAGAGATCGACTAGCGGGTACGAACACCGGGGAGCTGTTTTTT.

The rearrangement joins TRBV18 to TRBJ1-1; D unresolved. V was shortened by 6 bases and J by 1 base, with 12 bases between the two germline ends. The CDR3 extends over 14 amino acids. CDR1 is KGHSH, CDR2 LQKENI, per germline. The CDR3 loop is CASSRESPNTEAFF. The CDR3 DNA sequence: TGTGCCAGCTCCCGAGAGTCCCCGAACACTGAAGCTTTCTTT. Based on the CDR3 plus reference TRBV18 and TRBJ1-1, the full variable domain is NAGVMQNPRHLVRRRGQEARLRCSPMKGHSHVYWYRQLPEEGLKFMVYLQKENIIDESGMPKERFSAEFPKEGPSILRIQQVVRGDSAAYFCASSRESPNTEAFFGQGTRLTVV.

The chain joins TRBV19 to TRBJ2-1; 8 bases map to TRBD1. V gave up 4 bases and J gave up 10 bases; unmatched junction bases: 9. CDR3 length equals 14 residues. Germline-derived CDR1 and CDR2 are LNHDA and SQIVND (reference sequence). CDR3: CASSTGQGAREQFF. CDR3 DNA sequence: TGTGCCAGTAGTACAGGACAGGGCGCTCGGGAGCAGTTCTTC.

The rearrangement links TRBV21-1 to TRBJ1-2; the table's D call TRBD1 went unverified against the DNA. TRBV21-1 is a pseudogene segment. CDR3 length equals 12 residues. CDR3 nucleotides: TGTGCCACTTGCAGGGGGCCCTATGGCTACACCTTC. Its protein is CATCRGPYGYTF.

A single count supports this clone. Other nucleotide sequences from this sample produce the same CDR3. This chain connects TRBV12-3 or TRBV12-4 to TRBJ2-7; D possibly corresponds to TRBD1 (5 bases). V lost 2 bases to trimming and J lost 0 bases, with 5 bases between them. The CDR3 is 13 amino acids. Written as DNA, the CDR3 is TGTGCCAGCAGTTTACAGGGCTCCTACGAGCAGTACTTC. Translated, it gives CASSLQGSYEQYF.

V usage is TRBV19 and J usage is TRBJ1-2; 8 bases match TRBD1. CDR1 is LNHDA, CDR2 SQIVND, per germline (reference sequence). V trimming: 7 bases; J trimming: 0 bases; junction bases outside the gene matches: 7. The CDR3 spans 15 residues. DNA for the CDR3: TGTGCCAGTAATGACAGGGGCCACTCTAACTATGGCTACACCTTC. Translation: CASNDRGHSNYGYTF.